This section outlines one T cell receptor (beta chain) sequence together with its context. Its matching antigen is unknown. The method was immunoSEQ multiplex PCR; TCRdb's version includes in-frame clones alone and lacks a portion of them. The table includes about 150,000 clones, roughly nine tenths detected once. V trimming: 6 bases; J trimming: 8 bases; junction bases outside the gene matches: 8. The CDR3 sequence is 14 residues long. Germline V CDR1 and CDR2: SGHNT, YENEEA. This sample stems from a study of T cell responses to AZD1222 COVID-19 vaccine. Study summary: Some second doses came at about 4 weeks and others at about 12 weeks; these were pooled.

Notes on the study in general: Spike was spanned by vaccine-associated CD4 TCRs, with dominance at 160-218 and 743-854. Among the donors, most were white British and more were female, and clonal diversity was possibly underestimated.

The source was peripheral blood, collected on day 0 of AZD1222 vaccination. This TCR derives from an adult in good health. This chain links TRBV11-3 with TRBJ2-4; TRBD1 aligns across 9 bases. CDR3 DNA sequence: TGTGCCAGCAGTCCCGGGACAGGGTCAGACATTCAGTACTTC. It translates to CASSPGTGSDIQYF.